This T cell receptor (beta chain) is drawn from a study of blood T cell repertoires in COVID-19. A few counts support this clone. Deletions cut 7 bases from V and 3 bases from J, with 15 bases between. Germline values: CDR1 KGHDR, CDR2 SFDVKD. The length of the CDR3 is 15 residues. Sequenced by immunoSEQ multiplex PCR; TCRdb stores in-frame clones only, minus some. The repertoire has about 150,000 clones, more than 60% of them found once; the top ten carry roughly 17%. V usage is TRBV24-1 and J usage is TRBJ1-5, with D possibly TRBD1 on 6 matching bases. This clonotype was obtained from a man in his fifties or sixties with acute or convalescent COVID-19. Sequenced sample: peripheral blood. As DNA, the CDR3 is TGTGCCACCAGCACAACAGGGAATCCCAATCAGCCCCAGCATTTT. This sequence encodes CATSTTGNPNQPQHF.